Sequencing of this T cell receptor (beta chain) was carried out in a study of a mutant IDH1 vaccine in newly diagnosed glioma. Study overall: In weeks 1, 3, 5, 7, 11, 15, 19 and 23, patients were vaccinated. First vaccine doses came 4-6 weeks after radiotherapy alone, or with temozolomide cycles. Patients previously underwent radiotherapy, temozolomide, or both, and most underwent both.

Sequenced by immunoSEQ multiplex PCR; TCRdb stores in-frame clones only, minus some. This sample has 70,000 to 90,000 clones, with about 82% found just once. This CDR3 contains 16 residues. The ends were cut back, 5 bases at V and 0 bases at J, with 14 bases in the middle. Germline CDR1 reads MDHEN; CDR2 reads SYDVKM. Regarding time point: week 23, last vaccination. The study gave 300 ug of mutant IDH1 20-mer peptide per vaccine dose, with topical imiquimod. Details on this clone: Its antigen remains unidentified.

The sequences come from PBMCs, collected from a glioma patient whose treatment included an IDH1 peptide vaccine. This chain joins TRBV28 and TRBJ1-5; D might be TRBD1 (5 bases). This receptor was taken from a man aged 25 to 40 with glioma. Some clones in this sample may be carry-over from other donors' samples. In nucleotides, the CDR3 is TGTGCCAGCAGTCCTCCGGGGGTTTATAGCAATCAGCCCCAGCATTTT. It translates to CASSPPGVYSNQPQHF.